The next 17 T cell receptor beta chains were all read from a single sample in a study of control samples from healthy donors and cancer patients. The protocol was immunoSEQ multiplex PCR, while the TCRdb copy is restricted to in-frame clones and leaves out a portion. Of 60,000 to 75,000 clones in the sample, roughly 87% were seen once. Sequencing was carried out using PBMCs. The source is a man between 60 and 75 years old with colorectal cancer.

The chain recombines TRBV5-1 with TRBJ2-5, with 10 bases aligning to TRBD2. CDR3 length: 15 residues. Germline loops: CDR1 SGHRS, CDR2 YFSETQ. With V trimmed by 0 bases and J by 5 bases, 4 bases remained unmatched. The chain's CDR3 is CASSLGGLAWETQYF. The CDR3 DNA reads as TGCGCCAGCAGCTTGGGGGGACTAGCGTGGGAGACCCAGTACTTC. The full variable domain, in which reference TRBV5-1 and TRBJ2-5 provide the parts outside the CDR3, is KAGVTQTPRYLIKTRGQQVTLSCSPISGHRSVSWYQQTPGQGLQFLFEYFSETQRNKGNFPGRFSGRQFSNSRSEMNVSTLELGDSALYLCASSLGGLAWETQYFGPGTRLLVL.

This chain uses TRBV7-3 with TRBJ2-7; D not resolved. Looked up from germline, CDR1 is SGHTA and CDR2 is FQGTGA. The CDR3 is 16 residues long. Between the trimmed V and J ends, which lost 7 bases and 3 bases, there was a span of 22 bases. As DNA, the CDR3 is TGTGCCAGCACCCAAAAGGCCAGATTAAACGTCTACGAGCAGTACTTC. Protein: CASTQKARLNVYEQYF.

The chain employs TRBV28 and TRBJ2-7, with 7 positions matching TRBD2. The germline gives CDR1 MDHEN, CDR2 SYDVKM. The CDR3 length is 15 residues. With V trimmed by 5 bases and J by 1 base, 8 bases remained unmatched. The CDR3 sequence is CASSVAGTTSYEQYF. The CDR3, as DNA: TGTGCCAGCAGTGTGGCTGGGACTACGTCCTACGAGCAGTACTTC.

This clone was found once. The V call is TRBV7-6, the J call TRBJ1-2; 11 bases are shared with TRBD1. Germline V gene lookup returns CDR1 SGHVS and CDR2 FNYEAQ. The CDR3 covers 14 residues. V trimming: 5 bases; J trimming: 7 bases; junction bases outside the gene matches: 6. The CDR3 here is CASSPGTGGIGYTF. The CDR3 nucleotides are TGTGCCAGCAGCCCCGGGACAGGGGGGATTGGCTACACCTTC.

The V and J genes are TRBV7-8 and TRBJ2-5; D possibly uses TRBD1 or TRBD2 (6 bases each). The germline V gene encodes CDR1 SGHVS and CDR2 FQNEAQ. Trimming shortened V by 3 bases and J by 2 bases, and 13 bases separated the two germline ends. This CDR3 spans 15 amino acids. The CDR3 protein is CASSLTGASQETQYF. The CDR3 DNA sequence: TGTGCCAGCAGCTTGACGGGGGCGAGTCAAGAGACCCAGTACTTC.

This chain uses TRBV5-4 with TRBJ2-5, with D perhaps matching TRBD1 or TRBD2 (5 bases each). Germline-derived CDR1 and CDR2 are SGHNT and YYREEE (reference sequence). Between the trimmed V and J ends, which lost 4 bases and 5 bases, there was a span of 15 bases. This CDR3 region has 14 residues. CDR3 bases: TGTGCCAGCAGCCCCCTAGGGACGCGGGAGACCCAGTACTTC. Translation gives CASSPLGTRETQYF.

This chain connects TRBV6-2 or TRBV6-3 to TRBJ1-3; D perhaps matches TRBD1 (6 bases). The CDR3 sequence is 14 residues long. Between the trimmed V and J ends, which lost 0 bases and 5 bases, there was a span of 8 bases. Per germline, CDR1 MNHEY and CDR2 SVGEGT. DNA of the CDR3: TGTGCCAGCAGTTACTCGGGGGCCAGAAACACCATATATTTT. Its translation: CASSYSGARNTIYF.

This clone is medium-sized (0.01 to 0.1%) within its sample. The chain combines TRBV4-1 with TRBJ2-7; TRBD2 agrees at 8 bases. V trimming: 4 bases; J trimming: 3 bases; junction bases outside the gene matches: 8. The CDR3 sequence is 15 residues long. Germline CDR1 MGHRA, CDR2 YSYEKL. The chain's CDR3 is CASSPERGGRYEQYF. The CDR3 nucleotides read TGCGCCAGCAGCCCGGAACGGGGGGGCCGCTACGAGCAGTACTTC.

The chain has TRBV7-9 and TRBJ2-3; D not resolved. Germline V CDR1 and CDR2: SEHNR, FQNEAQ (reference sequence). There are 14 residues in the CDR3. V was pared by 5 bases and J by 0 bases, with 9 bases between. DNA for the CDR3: TGTGCCAGCAGCCCCGGGCCTAGCACAGATACGCAGTATTTT. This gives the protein CASSPGPSTDTQYF.

In DNA form, the CDR3 reads TGCGCCAGCAGTGGCGGGGAGCTGTTTTTT. Translation gives CASSGGELFF. This chain uses TRBV10-2 with TRBJ2-2; no clear D gene. The germline V and J ends were trimmed by 4 bases and 7 bases, with 1 base remaining between them. This CDR3 spans 10 amino acids. CDR1 and CDR2 (germline): WSHSY, SAAADI.

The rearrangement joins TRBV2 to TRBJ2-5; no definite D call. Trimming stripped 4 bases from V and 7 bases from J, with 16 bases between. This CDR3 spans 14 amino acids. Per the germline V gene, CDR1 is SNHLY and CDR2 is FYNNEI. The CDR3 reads CASSGRVRSVTQYF. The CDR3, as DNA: TGTGCCAGCAGTGGTCGGGTCAGGAGTGTGACCCAGTACTTC.

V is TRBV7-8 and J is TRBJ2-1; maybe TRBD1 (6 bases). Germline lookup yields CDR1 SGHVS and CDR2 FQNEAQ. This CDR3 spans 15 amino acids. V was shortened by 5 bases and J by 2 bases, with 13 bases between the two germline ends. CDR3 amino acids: CASSPLGTTYNEQFF. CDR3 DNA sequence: TGTGCCAGCAGCCCTCTCGGGACAACCTACAATGAGCAGTTCTTC.

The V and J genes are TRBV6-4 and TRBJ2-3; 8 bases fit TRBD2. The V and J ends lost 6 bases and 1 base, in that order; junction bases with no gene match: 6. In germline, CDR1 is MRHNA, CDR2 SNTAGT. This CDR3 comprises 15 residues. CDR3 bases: TGTGCCAGCAGGAGGGCCGGGGGGGGCACAGATACGCAGTATTTT. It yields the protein CASRRAGGGTDTQYF.

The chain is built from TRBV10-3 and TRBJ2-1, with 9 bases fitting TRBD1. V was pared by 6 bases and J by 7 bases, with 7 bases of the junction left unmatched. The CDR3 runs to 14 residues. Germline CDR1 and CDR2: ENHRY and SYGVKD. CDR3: CAISTGTGINEQFF. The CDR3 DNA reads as TGTGCCATCAGCACCGGGACAGGGATTAATGAGCAGTTCTTC.

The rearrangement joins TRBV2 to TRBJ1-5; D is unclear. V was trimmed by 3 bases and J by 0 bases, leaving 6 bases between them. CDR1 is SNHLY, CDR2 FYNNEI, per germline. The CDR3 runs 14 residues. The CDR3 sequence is CASSDVYSNQPQHF. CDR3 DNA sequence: TGTGCCAGCAGTGATGTTTATAGCAATCAGCCCCAGCATTTT.

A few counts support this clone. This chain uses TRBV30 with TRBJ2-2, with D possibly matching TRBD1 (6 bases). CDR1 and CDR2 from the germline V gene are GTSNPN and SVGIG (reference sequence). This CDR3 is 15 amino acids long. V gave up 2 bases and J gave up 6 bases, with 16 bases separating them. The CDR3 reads CAWSPGTIPAGELFF. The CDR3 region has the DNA TGTGCCTGGAGTCCCGGGACAATTCCAGCCGGGGAGCTGTTTTTT.

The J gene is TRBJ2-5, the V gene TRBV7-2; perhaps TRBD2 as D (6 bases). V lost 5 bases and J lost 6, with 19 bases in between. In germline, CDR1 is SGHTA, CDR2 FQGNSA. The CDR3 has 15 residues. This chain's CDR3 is CASSQYSGVSKTQYF. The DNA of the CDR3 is TGTGCCAGCAGCCAGTACTCGGGGGTTTCGAAGACCCAGTACTTC.